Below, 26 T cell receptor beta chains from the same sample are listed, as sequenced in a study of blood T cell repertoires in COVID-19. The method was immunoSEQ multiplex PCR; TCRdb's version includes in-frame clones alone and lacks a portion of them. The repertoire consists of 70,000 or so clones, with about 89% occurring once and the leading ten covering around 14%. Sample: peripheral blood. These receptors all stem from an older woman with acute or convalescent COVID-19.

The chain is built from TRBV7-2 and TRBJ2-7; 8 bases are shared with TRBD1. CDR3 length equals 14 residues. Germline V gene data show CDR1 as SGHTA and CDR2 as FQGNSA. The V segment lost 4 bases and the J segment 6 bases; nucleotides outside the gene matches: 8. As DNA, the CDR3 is TGTGCCAGCAGCTCCGACAGGGGATCGGGCGAGCAGTACTTC. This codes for CASSSDRGSGEQYF.

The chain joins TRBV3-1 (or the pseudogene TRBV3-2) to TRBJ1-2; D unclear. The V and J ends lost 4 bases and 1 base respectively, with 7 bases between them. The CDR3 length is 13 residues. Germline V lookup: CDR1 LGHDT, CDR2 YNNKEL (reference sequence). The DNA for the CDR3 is TGTGCCAGCAGCCGCGGGAATAACTATGGCTACACCTTC. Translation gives CASSRGNNYGYTF.

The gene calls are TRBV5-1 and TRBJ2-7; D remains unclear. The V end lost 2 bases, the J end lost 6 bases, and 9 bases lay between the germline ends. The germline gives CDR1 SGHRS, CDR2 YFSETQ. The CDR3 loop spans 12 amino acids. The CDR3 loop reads CASSFTESEQYF. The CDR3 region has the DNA TGCGCCAGCAGCTTTACCGAGTCCGAGCAGTACTTC. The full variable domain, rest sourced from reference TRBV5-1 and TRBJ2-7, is KAGVTQTPRYLIKTRGQQVTLSCSPISGHRSVSWYQQTPGQGLQFLFEYFSETQRNKGNFPGRFSGRQFSNSRSEMNVSTLELGDSALYLCASSFTESEQYFGPGTRLTVT.

In DNA form, the CDR3 reads TGTGCCAGCAGCCGAGGATACCCTGAGGCAGATACGCAGTATTTT. This translates into CASSRGYPEADTQYF. The V call is TRBV3-1 (or the pseudogene TRBV3-2), the J call TRBJ2-3; D call uncertain. The germline V and J ends were trimmed by 4 bases and 4 bases, with 15 bases remaining between them. This CDR3 has 15 residues. Looked up from germline, CDR1 is LGHDT and CDR2 is YNNKEL (reference sequence).

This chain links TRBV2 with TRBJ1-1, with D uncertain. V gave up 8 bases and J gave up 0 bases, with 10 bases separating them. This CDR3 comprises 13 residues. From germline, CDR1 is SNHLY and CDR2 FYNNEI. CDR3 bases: TGTGCCAGCTCCGTCAGTTTGAACACTGAAGCTTTCTTT. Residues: CASSVSLNTEAFF.

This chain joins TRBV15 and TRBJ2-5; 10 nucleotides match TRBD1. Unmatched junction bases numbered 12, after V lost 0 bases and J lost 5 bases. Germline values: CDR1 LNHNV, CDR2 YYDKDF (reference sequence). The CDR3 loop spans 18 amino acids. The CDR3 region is CATSREWRGTGVIETQYF. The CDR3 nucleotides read TGTGCCACCAGCAGAGAGTGGAGAGGGACAGGGGTCATTGAGACCCAGTACTTC.

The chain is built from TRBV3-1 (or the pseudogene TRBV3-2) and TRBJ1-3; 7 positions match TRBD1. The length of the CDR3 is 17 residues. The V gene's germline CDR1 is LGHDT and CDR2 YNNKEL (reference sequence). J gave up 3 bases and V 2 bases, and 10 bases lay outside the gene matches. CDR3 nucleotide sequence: TGTGCCAGCAGCCAATTCGGGACAGTCTCCATTGGAAACACCATATATTTT. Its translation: CASSQFGTVSIGNTIYF.

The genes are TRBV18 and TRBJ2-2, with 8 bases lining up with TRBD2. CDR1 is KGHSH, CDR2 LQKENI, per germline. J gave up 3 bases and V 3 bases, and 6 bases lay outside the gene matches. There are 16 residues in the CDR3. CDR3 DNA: TGTGCCAGCTCACCTTCTACTAGCGGATACACCGGGGAGCTGTTTTTT. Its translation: CASSPSTSGYTGELFF.

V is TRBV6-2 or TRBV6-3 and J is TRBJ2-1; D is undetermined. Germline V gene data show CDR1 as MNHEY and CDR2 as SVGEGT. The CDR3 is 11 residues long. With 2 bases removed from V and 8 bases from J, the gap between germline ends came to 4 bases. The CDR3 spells CASSYIDEQFF. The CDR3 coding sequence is TGTGCCAGCAGTTACATAGATGAGCAGTTCTTC.

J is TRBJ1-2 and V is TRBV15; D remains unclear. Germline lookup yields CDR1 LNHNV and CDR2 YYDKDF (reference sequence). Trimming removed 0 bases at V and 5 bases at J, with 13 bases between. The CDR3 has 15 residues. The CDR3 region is CATSRDRRLLYGYTF. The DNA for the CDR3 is TGTGCCACCAGCAGAGATAGGCGGCTTCTATATGGCTACACCTTC.

CDR3 in amino acids: CASSLNEGNTIYF. DNA of the CDR3: TGTGCCAGCAGTTTAAATGAGGGAAACACCATATATTTT. The chain combines TRBV12-3 or TRBV12-4 with TRBJ1-3; D unclear. The CDR3 consists of 13 residues. V lost 2 bases and J 4 bases, leaving 6 bases between the germline ends.

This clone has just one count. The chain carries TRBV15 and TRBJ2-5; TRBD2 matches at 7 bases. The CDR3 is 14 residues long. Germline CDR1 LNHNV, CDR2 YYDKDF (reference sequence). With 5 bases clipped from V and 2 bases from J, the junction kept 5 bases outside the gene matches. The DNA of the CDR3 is TGTGCCACCAGCCGGGGGGAACCACAAGAGACCCAGTACTTC. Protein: CATSRGEPQETQYF.

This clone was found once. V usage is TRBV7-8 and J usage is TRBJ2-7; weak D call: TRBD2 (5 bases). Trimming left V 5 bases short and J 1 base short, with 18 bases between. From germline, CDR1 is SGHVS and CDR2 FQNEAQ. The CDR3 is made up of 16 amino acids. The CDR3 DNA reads TGTGCCAGCAGCCCCTTCGGACTGTCCTCGTCCTACGAGCAGTACTTC. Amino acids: CASSPFGLSSSYEQYF.

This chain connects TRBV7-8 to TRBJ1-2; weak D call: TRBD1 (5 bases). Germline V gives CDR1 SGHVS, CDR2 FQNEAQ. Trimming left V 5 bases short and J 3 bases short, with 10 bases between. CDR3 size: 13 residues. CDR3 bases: TGTGCCAGCAGCCCCGCGGGGGACTATGGCTACACCTTC. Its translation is CASSPAGDYGYTF.

The CDR3 DNA is TGTGCCAGCAGTGAGCCCCGAAAAGGGGACTACGAGCAGTACTTC. The encoded protein is CASSEPRKGDYEQYF. The chain uses TRBV25-1 and TRBJ2-7; D possibly corresponds to TRBD1 (5 bases). V lost 3 bases, J lost 3 bases, and 15 bases lay in between. The germline gives CDR1 MGHDK, CDR2 SYGVNS. The length of the CDR3 is 15 residues.

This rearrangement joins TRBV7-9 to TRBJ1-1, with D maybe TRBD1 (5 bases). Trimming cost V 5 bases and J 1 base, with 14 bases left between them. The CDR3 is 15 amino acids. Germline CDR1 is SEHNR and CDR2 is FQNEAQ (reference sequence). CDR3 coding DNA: TGTGCCAGCAGCACCCGGGGGAGCGGGAACACTGAAGCTTTCTTT. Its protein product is CASSTRGSGNTEAFF.

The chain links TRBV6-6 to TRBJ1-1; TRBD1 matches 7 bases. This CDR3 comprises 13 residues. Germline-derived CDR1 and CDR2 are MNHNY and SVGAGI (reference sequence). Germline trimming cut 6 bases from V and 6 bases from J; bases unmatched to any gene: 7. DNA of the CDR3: TGTGCCAGCAGGGGACAGCAAGAGTCTGAAGCTTTCTTT. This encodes CASRGQQESEAFF.

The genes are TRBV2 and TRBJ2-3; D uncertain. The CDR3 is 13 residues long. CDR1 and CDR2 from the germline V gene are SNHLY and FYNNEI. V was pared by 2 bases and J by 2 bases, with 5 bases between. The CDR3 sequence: CASSEPFTDTQYF. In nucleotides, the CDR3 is TGTGCCAGCAGTGAACCGTTCACAGATACGCAGTATTTT.

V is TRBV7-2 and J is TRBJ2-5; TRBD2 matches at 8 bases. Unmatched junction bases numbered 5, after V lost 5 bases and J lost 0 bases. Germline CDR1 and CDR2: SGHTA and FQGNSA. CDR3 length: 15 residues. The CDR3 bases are TGTGCCAGCAGCCCGTTAGCGGGGTACCAAGAGACCCAGTACTTC. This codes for CASSPLAGYQETQYF.

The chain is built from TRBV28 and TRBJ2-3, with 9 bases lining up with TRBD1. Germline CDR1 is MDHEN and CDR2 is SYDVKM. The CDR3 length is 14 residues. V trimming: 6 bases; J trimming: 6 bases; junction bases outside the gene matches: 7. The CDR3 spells CASRRDRVTDTQYF. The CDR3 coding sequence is TGTGCCAGCAGGCGGGACAGGGTGACGGATACGCAGTATTTT.

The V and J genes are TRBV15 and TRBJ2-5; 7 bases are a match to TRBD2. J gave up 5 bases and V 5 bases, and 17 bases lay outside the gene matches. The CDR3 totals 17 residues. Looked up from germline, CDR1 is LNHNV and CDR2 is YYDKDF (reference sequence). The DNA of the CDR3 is TGTGCCACCAGCCCCAACTGGGCGGGACTACCGATGGAGACCCAGTACTTC. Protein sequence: CATSPNWAGLPMETQYF.

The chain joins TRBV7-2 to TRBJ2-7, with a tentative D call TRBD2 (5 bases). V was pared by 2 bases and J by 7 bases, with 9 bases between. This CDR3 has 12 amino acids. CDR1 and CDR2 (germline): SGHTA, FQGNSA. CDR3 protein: CASSLMGGEQYF. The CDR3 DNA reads TGTGCCAGCAGCTTAATGGGCGGGGAGCAGTACTTC.

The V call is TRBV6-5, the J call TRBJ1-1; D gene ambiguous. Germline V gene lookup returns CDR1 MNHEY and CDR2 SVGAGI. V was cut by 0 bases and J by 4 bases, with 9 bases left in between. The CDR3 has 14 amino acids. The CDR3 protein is CASSYSLTGTEAFF. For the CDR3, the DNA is TGTGCCAGCAGTTACTCCCTCACTGGCACTGAAGCTTTCTTT.

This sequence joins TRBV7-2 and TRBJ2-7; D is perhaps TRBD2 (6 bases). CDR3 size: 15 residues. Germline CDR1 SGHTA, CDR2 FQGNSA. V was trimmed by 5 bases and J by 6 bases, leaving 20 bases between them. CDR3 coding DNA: TGTGCCAGCAGCGATATAGCCGGCGGGGAGGTCGAGCAGTACTTC. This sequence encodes CASSDIAGGEVEQYF.

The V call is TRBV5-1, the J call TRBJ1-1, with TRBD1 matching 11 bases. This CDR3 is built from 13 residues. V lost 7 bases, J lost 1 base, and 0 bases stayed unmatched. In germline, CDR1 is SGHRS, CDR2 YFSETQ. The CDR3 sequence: CASGQGANTEAFF. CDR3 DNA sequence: TGCGCCAGCGGACAGGGGGCGAACACTGAAGCTTTCTTT.

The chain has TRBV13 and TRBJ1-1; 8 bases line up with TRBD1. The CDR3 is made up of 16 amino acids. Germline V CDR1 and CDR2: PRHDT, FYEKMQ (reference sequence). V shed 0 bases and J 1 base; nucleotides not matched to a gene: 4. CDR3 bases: TGTGCCAGCAGCTTAGGGTGGACAGGGAGGAACACTGAAGCTTTCTTT. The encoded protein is CASSLGWTGRNTEAFF.